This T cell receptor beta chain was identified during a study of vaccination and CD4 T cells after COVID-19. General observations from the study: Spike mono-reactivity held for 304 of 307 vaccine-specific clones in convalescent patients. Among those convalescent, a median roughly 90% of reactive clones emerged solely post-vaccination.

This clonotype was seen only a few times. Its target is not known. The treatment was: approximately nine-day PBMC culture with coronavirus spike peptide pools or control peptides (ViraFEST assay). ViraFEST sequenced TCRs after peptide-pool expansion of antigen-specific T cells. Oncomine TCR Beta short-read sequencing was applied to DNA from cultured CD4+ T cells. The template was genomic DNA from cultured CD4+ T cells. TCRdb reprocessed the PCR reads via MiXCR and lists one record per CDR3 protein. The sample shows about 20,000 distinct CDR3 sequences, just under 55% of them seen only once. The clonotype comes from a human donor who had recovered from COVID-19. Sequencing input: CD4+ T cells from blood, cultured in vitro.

CDR3 protein: CASSYSLTGFHEQYF. CDR3 bases: TGTGCCAGCAGTTACTCTTTGACAGGGTTCCACGAGCAGTACTTC. The V and J genes are TRBV6-5 and TRBJ2-7, with 7 nucleotides matching TRBD1. V dropped 0 bases and J dropped 5; count of bases not matched to a gene: 7. The CDR3 totals 15 residues. Germline V gene lookup returns CDR1 MNHEY and CDR2 SVGAGI.